Listed below are T cell receptor beta chains from one sample, sequenced in a study of T-cell memory formation after mild COVID-19. Each CDR3 protein gets one entry after TCRdb re-called the 5' RACE reads with MiXCR. The table shows nearly 200,000 distinct CDR3 sequences, with approximately 16% occurring only once. Sequenced material: PBMCs or a T cell subset sorted from them (not recorded which). The receptors here all came from an adult woman who had mild COVID-19 (a few samples of this study predate the infection). Cell type and time point are not known. Both conserved end residues are part of each CDR3. D genes are given only for firm matches. The size of a clone is reported for some rows only, either as once, few or many, or as a class for expanded clones.

clone size | J gene | D gene | V gene | CDR3 DNA | CDR3 protein
NA | TRBJ1-1 | NA | TRBV6-6 | TGTGCCAGCAGTTACATCGTGTGGTCCGGAGTTACTGAAGCTTTCTTT | CASSYIVWSGVTEAFF
NA | TRBJ2-7 | TRBD2 | TRBV7-2 | TGTGCCAGCAGCTCGACTAGCGGGATAGAGCAGTACTTC | CASSSTSGIEQYF
NA | TRBJ2-5 | NA | TRBV9 | TGTGCCAGCAGCGGGGGGGCAACGGCTAGAGAGACCCAGTACTTC | CASSGGATARETQYF
few | TRBJ1-4 | NA | TRBV20-1 | TGCAGTGCTAGTTTGGGGCTTGGTGAAAAACTGTTTTTT | CSASLGLGEKLFF
NA | TRBJ2-7 | NA | TRBV7-9 | TGTGCCAGCAGTCGCCACGGCGGGCAGTACTTC | CASSRHGGQYF
NA | TRBJ2-3 | NA | TRBV18 | TGTGCCAGCTCACCAAGGGGTCCGGGAGTGGAAGATACGCAGTATTTT | CASSPRGPGVEDTQYF
many | TRBJ1-1 | TRBD1 | TRBV4-1 | TGCGCCAGCAGCCACCCCCCCCGAGGGGGCGAGGACACTGAAGCTTTCTTT | CASSHPPRGGEDTEAFF
NA | TRBJ2-7 | NA | TRBV5-1 | TGCGCCAGCAGCCCCTTGGGTCAGTGGCAGGGTAACCACGAGCAGTACTTC | CASSPLGQWQGNHEQYF
NA | TRBJ2-5 | TRBD2 | TRBV5-1 | TGCGCCAGCATCCGTGATACTAGCGGGGGGGGAAAGACCCAGTACTTC | CASIRDTSGGGKTQYF
NA | TRBJ2-7 | TRBD1 | TRBV12-3/TRBV12-4 | TGTGCGAGCAGTTTTGCAGGGGGCAGCTACGAGCAGTACTTC | CASSFAGGSYEQYF
many | TRBJ2-7 | NA | TRBV5-1 | TGCGCCAGCATCACCGGGACCTCAATCTCCTACGAGCAGTACTTC | CASITGTSISYEQYF
few | TRBJ2-1 | TRBD2 | TRBV20-1 | TGCAGTGCTAGGTCTAGCGGCCTGAGCTACAATGAGCAGTTCTTC | CSARSSGLSYNEQFF
few | TRBJ2-7 | TRBD2 | TRBV7-2 | TGTGCCAGCAGCAAAGGACTAGCGGAGTCGAACGAGCAGTACTTC | CASSKGLAESNEQYF
NA | TRBJ1-1 | NA | TRBV12-3/TRBV12-4 | TGTGCCAGCAGTTTCAGGGACGCGGTCACTGAAGCTTTCTTT | CASSFRDAVTEAFF
few | TRBJ2-7 | NA | TRBV27 | TGTGCCAGCAGTTTGAGAGGAGGGACGGCGGCTACCGAGCAGTACTTC | CASSLRGGTAATEQYF
few | TRBJ1-5 | TRBD1 | TRBV12-3/TRBV12-4 | TGTGCCAGCAGTGCGGGACAGAATCAGCCCCAGCATTTT | CASSAGQNQPQHF
NA | TRBJ2-5 | NA | TRBV24-1 | TGTGCCACCGGTCGGGAAGAGACCCAGTACTTC | CATGREETQYF
few | TRBJ1-4 | TRBD1 | TRBV12-3/TRBV12-4 | TGTGCCAGCAGTACTGGACAGGGAAAGTTTGAAAAACTGTTTTTT | CASSTGQGKFEKLFF
few | TRBJ2-1 | NA | TRBV5-1 | TGCGCCAGCAGCCGCTCACTAGCCTTATACAATGAGCAGTTCTTC | CASSRSLALYNEQFF
few | TRBJ2-6 | NA | TRBV18 | TGTGCCAGCTCACCACCTGGGGGACATCTCTCTGGGGCCAACGTCCTGACTTTC | CASSPPGGHLSGANVLTF
NA | TRBJ2-1 | TRBD2 | TRBV10-3 | TGTGCCATTAGTCCGACTAGCGGGAGTTCCCATGAGCAGTTCTTC | CAISPTSGSSHEQFF
once | TRBJ1-1 | TRBD1 | TRBV7-2 | TGTGCCAGCAGCATGACAGGGTTGGACACTGAAGCTTTCTTT | CASSMTGLDTEAFF
few | TRBJ2-6 | NA | TRBV10-3 | TGTGCCATCAGTGCCGGACGGGGTGGGGCCAACGTCCTGACTTTC | CAISAGRGGANVLTF
NA | TRBJ1-2 | NA | TRBV5-1 | TGCGCCAGCAGCGAGCCGCCAGGGACCTATGGCTACACCTTC | CASSEPPGTYGYTF
few | TRBJ2-3 | NA | TRBV5-6 | TGTGCCAGCAGCTTGCAGGGGCCGGATACGCAGTATTTT | CASSLQGPDTQYF
few | TRBJ2-1 | NA | TRBV20-1 | TGCAGTGCTAGAGGTGGCGGGGGCCTCGACAATGAGCAGTTCTTC | CSARGGGGLDNEQFF
NA | TRBJ2-7 | NA | TRBV18 | TGTGCCAGCTCAAAGGCAGACCCCAACGAGCAGTACTTC | CASSKADPNEQYF
few | TRBJ1-4 | NA | TRBV7-3 | TGTGCCAGCAGCTCTCAGGGAACTAATGAAAAACTGTTTTTT | CASSSQGTNEKLFF
NA | TRBJ1-2 | NA | TRBV12-3/TRBV12-4 | TGTGCCAGCACCCCGGGGCTTAATCGGGAGGGCTACACCTTC | CASTPGLNREGYTF
few | TRBJ1-1 | NA | TRBV14 | TGTGCCAGCAGCCAAATGCGCGTCGGGAACACTGAAGCTTTCTTT | CASSQMRVGNTEAFF
few | TRBJ2-7 | TRBD1 | TRBV2 | TGTGCCAGCAGTGATAAGCTAGGGACAGGTGAGCAGTACTTC | CASSDKLGTGEQYF
few | TRBJ2-1 | TRBD2 | TRBV24-1 | TGTGCCACCGGGACTAGCGGGAGGGCCTCCCGGGAGCAGTTCTTC | CATGTSGRASREQFF
NA | TRBJ2-7 | NA | TRBV12-3/TRBV12-4 | TGTGCCAGCAGTTTAGCGGGAGTGGCCTACGAGCAGTACTTC | CASSLAGVAYEQYF
NA | TRBJ2-7 | TRBD1 | TRBV7-9 | TGTGCCAGCAGCTTATCAATGGGACAGAGTTACTACGAGCAGTACTTC | CASSLSMGQSYYEQYF
many | TRBJ2-3 | NA | TRBV4-1 | TGCGCCAGCAGCCAAGATGGGTTGAGGGGGGACACAGATACGCAGTATTTT | CASSQDGLRGDTDTQYF
many | TRBJ2-2 | NA | TRBV7-9 | TGTGCCAGCAGCTTAGTACAGACCGTAGGCTCCGGGGAGCTGTTTTTT | CASSLVQTVGSGELFF
NA | TRBJ2-5 | NA | TRBV4-1 | TGCGCCAGCAGCCATTCCGTTAATCAGGCGAACCAAGAGACCCAGTACTTC | CASSHSVNQANQETQYF
NA | TRBJ2-5 | TRBD1 | TRBV24-1 | TGTGCCACCAGTACCGTGACAGGGGAAACGTGGGAGACCCAGTACTTC | CATSTVTGETWETQYF
few | TRBJ1-2 | NA | TRBV5-1 | TGCGCCAGCAGCAGCGGCGTCGAGGTTGCCTATGGCTACACCTTC | CASSSGVEVAYGYTF
NA | TRBJ1-1 | NA | TRBV5-6 | TGTGCCAGCAGCTTGGTTTCCGCGAACACTGAAGCTTTCTTT | CASSLVSANTEAFF
NA | TRBJ1-2 | NA | TRBV19 | TGTGCCAGTAGTTATAGAGGAGAGAGTGGCTACACCTTC | CASSYRGESGYTF
few | TRBJ2-1 | NA | TRBV5-8 | TGTGCCAGCAGCCTTAGGTATCTTCAGGGGAATGAGCAGTTCTTC | CASSLRYLQGNEQFF
NA | TRBJ2-3 | NA | TRBV4-2 | TGTGCCAGCAGCCAAAGGGGGGTGGCGCCTGAGGATACGCAGTATTTT | CASSQRGVAPEDTQYF
few | TRBJ1-2 | TRBD1 | TRBV5-6 | TGTGCCAGCAGCCCGGGGATAGGGACAGGGCCTGGCTACACCTTC | CASSPGIGTGPGYTF
NA | TRBJ1-2 | TRBD1 | TRBV10-3 | TGTGCCATCAGTGAAGGGGGACAGGGAAACTATGGCTACACCTTC | CAISEGGQGNYGYTF
NA | TRBJ2-3 | TRBD2 | TRBV12-3/TRBV12-4 | TGTGCCAGCAGCCCAGGGAGGGCTAGCGGGGGCCCTTTAGGTACGCAGTATTTT | CASSPGRASGGPLGTQYF
NA | TRBJ2-7 | TRBD2 | TRBV12-5 | TGTGCTAGTGGTTTGGTATTTGCGGGAGGGGGTGGCCACGAGCAGTACTTC | CASGLVFAGGGGHEQYF
NA | TRBJ2-7 | NA | TRBV30 | TGTGCCTGGAGCGGACAGTACGAGCAGTACTTC | CAWSGQYEQYF
few | TRBJ1-5 | NA | TRBV10-3 | TGTGCCATCAGTGAGTCCGAGGATCAGCCCCAGCATTTT | CAISESEDQPQHF
few | TRBJ2-7 | NA | TRBV20-1 | TGCAGTGCTAGAGATCGGCTCTACGAGCAGTACTTC | CSARDRLYEQYF
few | TRBJ2-2 | TRBD2 | TRBV7-7 | TGTGCTAGCAGCTTCCCTAGCGGGAGACGCACCGGGGAGCTGTTTTTT | CASSFPSGRRTGELFF
NA | TRBJ1-6 | NA | TRBV7-8 | TGTGCCAGCAGCTTAGATAGGGGGGGGAAGCCCCTCCACTTT | CASSLDRGGKPLHF
NA | TRBJ1-2 | NA | TRBV5-1 | TGCGCCAGCAGCTTAGCTGCGCGGTCTGGCTACACCTTC | CASSLAARSGYTF
NA | TRBJ1-1 | NA | TRBV29-1 | TGCAGCGTCGATGGAAACACTGAAGCTTTCTTT | CSVDGNTEAFF